This is a list of T cell receptor beta chains from one sample in a study of T-cell reconstitution after alpha-beta-depleted transplantation in children. From the PCR reads, TCRdb called clonotypes with MiXCR, one entry per CDR3 protein. The table has about 360,000 distinct CDR3 sequences, roughly 15% seen once. The sample was PBMCs, taken from the stem cell graft. Receptor source: a human donor who donated a stem cell graft to a child with Fanconi anemia. Both conserved end residues are part of each CDR3. A D gene is named only where the DNA matches it firmly. Size is stated for part of the rows, as once, few or many counts, or as a class when the clone is expanded.

d_call,clone_size,v_call,j_call,cdr3_aa,cdr3_nt
.,.,TRBV7-2,TRBJ2-3,CASSLEWAGAGDTQYF,TGTGCCAGCAGCTTAGAATGGGCGGGGGCTGGAGATACGCAGTATTTT
.,.,TRBV6-1,TRBJ1-2,CATKLLGTGGYTF,TGTGCCACTAAATTGTTGGGAACAGGGGGCTACACCTTC
TRBD1,many,TRBV24-1,TRBJ2-3,CATSDPGTGTDTQYF,TGTGCCACCAGTGATCCTGGGACAGGAACAGATACGCAGTATTTT
TRBD1,few,TRBV6-1,TRBJ1-5,CASSPRTGANQPQHF,TGTGCCAGCAGTCCCCGGACAGGGGCCAATCAGCCCCAGCATTTT
TRBD1,.,TRBV5-8,TRBJ2-1,CASSQTGGLYNEQFF,TGTGCCAGCAGCCAGACAGGGGGACTCTACAATGAGCAGTTCTTC
.,.,TRBV6-2/TRBV6-3,TRBJ2-2,CASSRLAGDTGELFF,TGTGCCAGCAGTCGTTTGGCCGGGGACACCGGGGAGCTGTTTTTT
.,.,TRBV18,TRBJ1-1,CASSPRTGPHEAFF,TGTGCCAGCTCACCACGAACAGGTCCCCATGAAGCTTTCTTT
.,few,TRBV28,TRBJ2-3,CASGRVWGTDTQYF,TGTGCCAGCGGGCGTGTGTGGGGCACAGATACGCAGTATTTT
TRBD1,many,TRBV12-3/TRBV12-4,TRBJ2-3,CASSQNTGGQYF,TGTGCCAGCAGCCAAAACACAGGGGGGCAGTATTTT
TRBD1,.,TRBV5-1,TRBJ2-3,CASNSMRSTGNGDTQYF,TGCGCCAGCAATTCAATGAGATCGACAGGGAATGGAGATACGCAGTATTTT
TRBD1,.,TRBV19,TRBJ2-4,CASSTRTGGRDIQYF,TGTGCCAGTAGTACCCGGACAGGGGGCCGAGACATTCAGTACTTC
.,few,TRBV20-1,TRBJ1-5,CSTERGEQPQHF,TGCAGTACCGAGCGGGGGGAACAGCCCCAGCATTTT
TRBD1,few,TRBV27,TRBJ1-1,CASSFHRGDTEAFF,TGTGCCAGCAGTTTCCACAGGGGGGACACTGAAGCTTTCTTT
.,.,TRBV6-5,TRBJ2-4,CASSTRQLAKNIQYF,TGTGCCAGCAGTACCCGACAGTTAGCCAAAAACATTCAGTACTTC
.,many,TRBV29-1,TRBJ1-5,CSVVISSNQPQHF,TGCAGCGTTGTCATCAGTAGCAATCAGCCCCAGCATTTT
.,many,TRBV4-2,TRBJ2-3,CASSQDQGPDTQYF,TGTGCCAGCAGCCAAGATCAGGGGCCAGATACGCAGTATTTT
.,many,TRBV12-3/TRBV12-4,TRBJ1-5,CASSLGGYQPQHF,TGTGCCAGCAGTTTAGGAGGGTATCAGCCCCAGCATTTT
.,many,TRBV5-1,TRBJ2-5,CASSLGVETQYF,TGCGCCAGCAGCTTGGGAGTAGAGACCCAGTACTTC
TRBD2,many,TRBV10-3,TRBJ2-7,CAISDLAGSTTYEQYF,TGTGCCATCAGTGACCTAGCGGGGTCGACCACCTACGAGCAGTACTTC
.,many,TRBV29-1,TRBJ2-1,CSVDVRISSYNEQFF,TGCAGCGTTGACGTCAGGATTAGCTCCTACAATGAGCAGTTCTTC
TRBD1,.,TRBV29-1,TRBJ2-7,CSGKQGDAYELYF,TGCAGCGGGAAACAGGGGGATGCCTACGAGCTGTACTTC
.,.,TRBV6-1,TRBJ1-2,CASSRKDRSYGYTF,TGTGCCAGCAGCCGAAAGGACAGAAGCTATGGCTACACCTTC
TRBD1,once,TRBV2,TRBJ1-2,CASSASTGEYGYTF,TGTGCCAGCAGTGCATCGACAGGGGAGTATGGCTACACCTTC
.,.,TRBV7-9,TRBJ2-7,CASSSTESSYEQYF,TGTGCCAGCAGCTCGACGGAGAGCTCCTACGAGCAGTACTTC
.,.,TRBV29-1,TRBJ2-7,CSARNSYEQYF,TGCAGCGCCCGTAACTCCTACGAGCAGTACTTC
.,.,TRBV5-5,TRBJ1-2,CASTTSGYYGYTF,TGTGCCAGCACTACGTCAGGGTACTATGGCTACACCTTC
.,many,TRBV10-2,TRBJ1-6,CASNSDGTNSPLHF,TGCGCCAGCAACTCGGACGGGACCAATTCACCCCTCCACTTT
.,many,TRBV10-3,TRBJ2-7,CAISVQGIGEQYF,TGTGCCATCAGTGTTCAGGGGATAGGCGAGCAGTACTTC
TRBD2,few,TRBV5-1,TRBJ2-1,CASTSRTSDYNEQFF,TGCGCCAGCACCTCTCGGACTAGCGACTACAATGAGCAGTTCTTC
.,few,TRBV5-1,TRBJ2-5,CASSLRGLNQETQYF,TGCGCCAGCAGCTTGAGGGGCCTAAACCAAGAGACCCAGTACTTC
.,few,TRBV5-1,TRBJ2-3,CASSLRVSTDTQYF,TGCGCCAGCAGCTTGAGGGTCAGCACAGATACGCAGTATTTT
.,.,TRBV18,TRBJ1-6,CASSPLEGGMGSRSPLHF,TGTGCCAGCTCACCACTTGAGGGGGGAATGGGGAGTCGTTCACCCCTCCACTTT
TRBD1,few,TRBV29-1,TRBJ2-4,CSVRDRGEHNIQYF,TGCAGCGTCCGGGACAGGGGCGAACATAACATTCAGTACTTC
TRBD2,many,TRBV12-3/TRBV12-4,TRBJ2-5,CASSRLAGLQETQYF,TGTGCCAGCAGTAGACTAGCGGGCCTCCAAGAGACCCAGTACTTC
.,few,TRBV4-3,TRBJ1-1,CASSQERLPRTEAFF,TGCGCCAGCAGCCAAGAAAGACTCCCGAGGACTGAAGCTTTCTTT
TRBD2,.,TRBV29-1,TRBJ2-7,CSVEGLAGAYEQYF,TGCAGCGTTGAGGGGCTAGCGGGGGCCTACGAGCAGTACTTC
TRBD1,many,TRBV6-1,TRBJ2-1,CASRTTGVTYNEQFF,TGTGCCAGCAGGACGACAGGGGTGACCTACAATGAGCAGTTCTTC
.,.,TRBV20-1,TRBJ2-6,CSARTTDSGANVLTF,TGCAGTGCTAGAACGACTGACTCTGGGGCCAACGTCCTGACTTTC
.,.,TRBV12-3/TRBV12-4,TRBJ2-3,CASSLDVGTSTDTQYF,TGTGCCAGCAGTCTCGACGTAGGGACTAGCACAGATACGCAGTATTTT
.,few,TRBV20-1,TRBJ2-7,CSATRAGEQYF,TGCAGTGCCACAAGGGCGGGGGAGCAGTACTTC
.,.,TRBV11-2,TRBJ1-2,CASSLDLGSNYGYTF,TGTGCCAGCAGCTTAGATTTGGGCAGTAACTATGGCTACACCTTC
.,.,TRBV5-1,TRBJ1-1,CASSVSTGPTEAFF,TGCGCCAGCAGCGTTTCCACAGGGCCCACTGAAGCTTTCTTT
TRBD2,few,TRBV28,TRBJ2-1,CASSLAGLAGAGEFF,TGTGCCAGCAGTCTCGCGGGACTAGCGGGGGCCGGGGAGTTCTTC
TRBD2,.,TRBV18,TRBJ2-3,CASSRASGDVTDTQYF,TGTGCCAGCTCACGGGCTAGCGGGGACGTGACAGATACGCAGTATTTT
.,.,TRBV7-2,TRBJ1-1,CASSLEYVTEAFF,TGTGCCAGCAGCTTAGAGTATGTCACTGAAGCTTTCTTT